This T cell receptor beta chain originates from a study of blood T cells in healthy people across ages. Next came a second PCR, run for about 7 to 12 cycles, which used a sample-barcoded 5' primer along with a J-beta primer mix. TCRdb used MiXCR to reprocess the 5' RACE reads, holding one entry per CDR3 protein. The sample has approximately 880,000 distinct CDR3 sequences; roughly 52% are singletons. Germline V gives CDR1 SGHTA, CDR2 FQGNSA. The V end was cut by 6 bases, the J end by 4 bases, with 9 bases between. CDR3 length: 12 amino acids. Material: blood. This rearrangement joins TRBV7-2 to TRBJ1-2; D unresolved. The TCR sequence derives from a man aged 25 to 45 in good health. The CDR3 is CASRAGPYGYTF. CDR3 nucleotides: TGTGCCAGCAGGGCCGGACCCTATGGCTACACCTTC.